This entry lists 13 T cell receptor beta chains sequenced from one sample in a study of human T cells and chemical hapten exposure. A single record per CDR3 protein comes from TCRdb applying MiXCR to the RACE reads. This repertoire shows around 300,000 distinct CDR3 sequences, around 5.5% found once; its top ten account for around 8.6%. Noted time point: pre-sensitization, week 0. Treatment of the sample: therapeutic diphenylcyclopropenone sensitization with weekly scalp DPC. Specimen: whole blood, collected in connection with sensitization to the hapten diphenylcyclopropenone (DPC). Every receptor here comes from a woman aged 18-29 years with alopecia areata. Some clones in this sample may be carry-over from other donors' samples.

This chain links TRBV12-3 or TRBV12-4 with TRBJ1-2; 7 positions agree with TRBD1. The CDR3 sequence is 16 residues long. Trimming took 4 bases from V and 0 from J; bases not matched to a gene: 8. CDR3 nucleotides: TGTGCCAGCAGTTACATCGGACAGGTTCCTAACTATGGCTACACCTTC. Amino acids: CASSYIGQVPNYGYTF.

This clonotype was observed a handful of times. The CDR3 bases are TGTGCCCAGAACGAGACGGGACAGGAGATCGGCTTAAGAGGGACCCAGTACTTC. Its translation is CAQNETGQEIGLRGTQYF. This rearrangement joins TRBV21-1 to TRBJ2-5; the listed D gene, TRBD1, was not tested against the DNA. TRBV21-1 is tagged as a pseudogene. The CDR3 totals 18 residues.

This sequence joins TRBV7-9 and TRBJ2-1; 7 positions agree with TRBD1. The junction had 7 bases not matched to a gene; V was cut back by 1 base and J by 4 bases. CDR3 length equals 16 residues. Germline assignment: CDR1 SEHNR and CDR2 FQNEAQ (reference sequence). In DNA form, the CDR3 reads TGTGCCAGCAGCTTAGGATGGAGGACAGGTTACAATGAGCAGTTCTTC. The encoded protein is CASSLGWRTGYNEQFF.

The gene calls are TRBV3-1 and TRBJ1-1; perhaps TRBD1 as D (5 bases). The length of the CDR3 is 15 residues. CDR1 and CDR2 (germline): LGHDT, YNNKEL (reference sequence). V was trimmed by 4 bases and J by 8 bases, leaving 20 bases between them. The CDR3, as DNA: TGTGCCAGCAGCCGGCACCAGACAGCTCCAAAAGAAGCTTTCTTT. Its translation: CASSRHQTAPKEAFF.

This clonotype was picked up a small number of times. The chain is built from TRBV3-1 and TRBJ1-2; TRBD1 is a possible D gene (5 bases). The CDR3 spans 16 residues. Per the germline V gene, CDR1 is LGHDT and CDR2 is YNNKEL (reference sequence). V dropped 2 bases and J dropped 8 bases, with 21 bases sitting between them. CDR3 coding DNA: TGTGCCAGCAGCCAAATCGCCAAGGGGCCAGTTAGCGGCTACACCTTC. Translating it yields CASSQIAKGPVSGYTF.

The V call is TRBV11-2, the J call TRBJ2-3; 7 bases align to TRBD2. The V segment lost 5 bases and the J segment 0 bases; nucleotides outside the gene matches: 11. The germline CDR1 and CDR2 sequences are SGHAT and FQNNGV. The CDR3 has 17 residues. The CDR3 loop is CASSGPGLSYSTDTQYF. In DNA, the CDR3 is TGTGCCAGCAGCGGACCGGGACTATCATATAGCACAGATACGCAGTATTTT.

The rearrangement joins TRBV13 to TRBJ2-1; 9 bases are shared with TRBD1. V shed 4 bases and J 4 bases; nucleotides not matched to a gene: 2. This CDR3 has 14 amino acids. Looked up from germline, CDR1 is PRHDT and CDR2 is FYEKMQ (reference sequence). The CDR3 DNA sequence: TGTGCCAGCAGCTGGGGACAGGGATACAATGAGCAGTTCTTC. Translated: CASSWGQGYNEQFF.

In its sample, this clonotype was seen many times. The chain uses TRBV7-8 and TRBJ2-1; D could derive from TRBD1 or TRBD2 (5 bases each). Between the trimmed V and J ends, which lost 5 bases and 5 bases, there was a span of 10 bases. The germline V gene encodes CDR1 SGHVS and CDR2 FQNEAQ. The CDR3 is 13 residues long. The CDR3, as DNA: TGTGCCAGCAGCCTCGGGACCCACAATGAGCAGTTCTTC. Protein: CASSLGTHNEQFF.

This clonotype was picked up many times. The gene calls are TRBV12-5 and TRBJ2-1; the match to TRBD1 covers 7 bases. The V gene's germline CDR1 is LGHNT and CDR2 FRNRAP. The CDR3 sequence is 15 residues long. V lost 6 bases, J lost 12 bases, and 17 bases stayed unmatched. The CDR3 sequence: CASGSDRVEVGGQFF. The CDR3 nucleotides read TGTGCTAGTGGCTCCGACAGGGTTGAAGTTGGTGGGCAGTTCTTC. The full variable domain, in which reference TRBV12-5 and TRBJ2-1 provide the parts outside the CDR3, is DARVTQTPRHKVTEMGQEVTMRCQPILGHNTVFWYRQTMMQGLELLAYFRNRAPLDDSGMPKDRFSAEMPDATLATLKIQPSEPRDSAVYFCASGSDRVEVGGQFFGPGTRLTVL.

This clonotype was recorded a few times. J is TRBJ2-1 and V is TRBV6-5; possibly TRBD2 for D (6 bases). The germline V gene encodes CDR1 MNHEY and CDR2 SVGAGI. The CDR3 has 13 residues. V was clipped by 6 bases and J by 10 bases, with 16 bases between them. The CDR3 sequence: CASSGGALNEQFF. The CDR3 DNA follows: TGTGCCAGCAGCGGAGGGGCCCTTAACGAGCAGTTCTTC.

The chain employs TRBV19 and TRBJ1-1; tentative D call: TRBD1 (6 bases). This CDR3 has 14 residues. Germline V gives CDR1 LNHDA, CDR2 SQIVND (reference sequence). V was pared by 6 bases and J by 7 bases, with 18 bases between. The CDR3 protein is CASRPRGGTLEAFF. The DNA for the CDR3 is TGTGCCAGTAGGCCCCGGGGGGGCACCCTTGAAGCTTTCTTT.

This clonotype showed up just a few times. The chain uses TRBV2 and TRBJ2-3; D perhaps matches TRBD2 (6 bases). CDR1 is SNHLY and CDR2 is FYNNEI in the germline V gene. Trimming removed 0 bases at V and 2 bases at J, with 9 bases between. The CDR3 contains 15 residues. In DNA form, the CDR3 reads TGTGCCAGCAGTGAAGCGCGGGACGTCACAGATACGCAGTATTTT. Protein product: CASSEARDVTDTQYF.

This clonotype was observed many times. The gene calls are TRBV20-1 and TRBJ1-5; D gene ambiguous. V was shortened by 3 bases and J by 2 bases, with 14 bases between the two germline ends. Germline CDR1 reads DFQATT; CDR2 reads SNEGSKA (reference sequence). The CDR3 loop spans 15 amino acids. For the CDR3, the DNA is TGCAGTGCTAGCGGCGGTAGTAGCGGCAATCAGCCCCAGCATTTT. Its protein is CSASGGSSGNQPQHF.